What follows is one T cell receptor (beta chain) and its context. The antigen is undetermined. The entry originates in a study of monozygotic twins with cystic fibrosis. Findings and caveats of the study: Monozygotic CF twin pairs shared significantly more nucleotide-identical clonotypes than unrelated CF individuals did. Age, concordance and disease severity did not associate with shared CDR3 numbers. Co-twins had the most similar V usage for 13 of 16 pairs, J for 8. Low clonality (median around 0.0096) suggested a mostly naive repertoire.

V lost 0 bases and J 6 bases, leaving 6 bases between the germline ends. The CDR3 is 12 residues long. Per the germline V gene, CDR1 is LGHNA and CDR2 is YNFKEQ. Clones were sequenced by immunoSEQ multiplex PCR, and TCRdb holds only the in-frame ones, with some missing. In the table there are some 14,000 clones, roughly 98% of which are singletons. Sample: blood. The chain employs TRBV4-2 and TRBJ2-7; TRBD1 is a possible D gene (5 bases). This clonotype was sampled from a girl aged 2-10 years with cystic fibrosis. The CDR3 sequence: CASSQDRGEQYF. CDR3 bases: TGTGCCAGCAGCCAAGATAGGGGCGAGCAGTACTTC.